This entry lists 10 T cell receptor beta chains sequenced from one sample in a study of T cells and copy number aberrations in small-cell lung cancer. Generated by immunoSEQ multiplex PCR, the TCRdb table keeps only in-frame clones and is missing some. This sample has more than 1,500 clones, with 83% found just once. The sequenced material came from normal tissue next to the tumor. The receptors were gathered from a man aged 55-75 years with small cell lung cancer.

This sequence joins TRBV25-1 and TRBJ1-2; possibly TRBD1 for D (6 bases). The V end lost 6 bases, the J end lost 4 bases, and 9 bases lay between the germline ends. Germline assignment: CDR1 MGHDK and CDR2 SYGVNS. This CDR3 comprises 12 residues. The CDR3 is CASRQGVYGYTF. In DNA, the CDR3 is TGTGCCAGCAGACAGGGCGTCTATGGCTACACCTTC.

In DNA form, the CDR3 reads TGCGCCAGCAGCAAGGGGGGTGGGCTAAACCAAGAGACCCAGTACTTC. Its translation: CASSKGGGLNQETQYF. V and J are TRBV4-1 and TRBJ2-5, with D tentatively TRBD1 or TRBD2 (6 bases each). V shed 5 bases and J shed 0 bases, with 16 bases lying between them. The CDR3 runs to 16 residues. Germline-derived CDR1 and CDR2 are MGHRA and YSYEKL.

The CDR3 here is CASSEQLNQPQHF. The CDR3 DNA sequence: TGCGCCAGCAGTGAACAGCTCAATCAGCCCCAGCATTTT. The chain recombines TRBV10-1 with TRBJ1-5; no firm D call. There are 13 residues in the CDR3. V shed 3 bases and J shed 3 bases, with 6 bases lying between them. Germline CDR1 and CDR2: WNHNN and SYGVQD (reference sequence).

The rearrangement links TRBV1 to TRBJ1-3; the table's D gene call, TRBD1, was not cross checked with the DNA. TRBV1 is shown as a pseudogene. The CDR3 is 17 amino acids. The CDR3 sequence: CTSSQETRGSVGNTIYF. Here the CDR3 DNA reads TGCACCAGCAGCCAAGAAACAAGGGGTTCCGTTGGAAACACCATATATTTT.

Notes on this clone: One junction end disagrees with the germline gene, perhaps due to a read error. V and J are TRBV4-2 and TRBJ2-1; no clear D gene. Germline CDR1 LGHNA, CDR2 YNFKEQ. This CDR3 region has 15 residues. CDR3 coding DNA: TGTGCCAACAGCCAAGATAAGAGCTCCTACAATGAGCAGTTCTTC. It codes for CANSQDKSSYNEQFF.

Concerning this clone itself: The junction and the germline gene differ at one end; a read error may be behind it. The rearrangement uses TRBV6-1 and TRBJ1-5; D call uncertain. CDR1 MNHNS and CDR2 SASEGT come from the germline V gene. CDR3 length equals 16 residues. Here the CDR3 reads CASSEMGHGNNQPQQF. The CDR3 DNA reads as TGTGCCAGCAGTGAGATGGGCCACGGGAATAATCAGCCCCAGCAGTTT.

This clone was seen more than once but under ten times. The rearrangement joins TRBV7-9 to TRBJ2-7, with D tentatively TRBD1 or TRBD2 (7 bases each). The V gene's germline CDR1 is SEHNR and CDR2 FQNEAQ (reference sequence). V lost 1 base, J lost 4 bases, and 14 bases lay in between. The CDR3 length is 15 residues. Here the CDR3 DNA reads TGTGCCAGCAGCTTAGATCCAGGGGGGGCATACGAGCAGTACTTC. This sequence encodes CASSLDPGGAYEQYF.

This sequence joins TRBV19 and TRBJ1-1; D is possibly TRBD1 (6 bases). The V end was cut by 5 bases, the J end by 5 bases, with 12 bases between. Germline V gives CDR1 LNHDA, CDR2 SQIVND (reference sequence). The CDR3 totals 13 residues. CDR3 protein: CASSSGRGTEAFF. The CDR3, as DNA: TGTGCCAGTAGTTCCGGGAGGGGGACTGAAGCTTTCTTT. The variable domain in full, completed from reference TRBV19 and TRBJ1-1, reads DGGITQSPKYLFRKEGQNVTLSCEQNLNHDAMYWYRQDPGQGLRLIYYSQIVNDFQKGDIAEGYSVSREKKESFPLTVTSAQKNPTAFYLCASSSGRGTEAFFGQGTRLTVV.

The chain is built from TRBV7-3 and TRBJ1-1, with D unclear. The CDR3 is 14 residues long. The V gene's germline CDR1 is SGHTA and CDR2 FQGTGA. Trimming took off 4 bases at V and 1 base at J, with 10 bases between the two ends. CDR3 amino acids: CASSSHHQNTEAFF. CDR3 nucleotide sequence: TGTGCCAGCAGCTCCCATCACCAGAACACTGAAGCTTTCTTT. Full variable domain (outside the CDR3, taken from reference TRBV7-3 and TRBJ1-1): GAGVSQTPSNKVTEKGKYVELRCDPISGHTALYWYRQSLGQGPEFLIYFQGTGAADDSGLPNDRFFAVRPEGSVSTLKIQRTERGDSAVYLCASSSHHQNTEAFFGQGTRLTVV.

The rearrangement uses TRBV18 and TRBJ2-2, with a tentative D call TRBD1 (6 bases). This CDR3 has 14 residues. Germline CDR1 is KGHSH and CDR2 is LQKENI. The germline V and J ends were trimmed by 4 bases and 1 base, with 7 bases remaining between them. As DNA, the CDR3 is TGTGCCAGCTCACGGACAGAGAACACCGGGGAGCTGTTTTTT. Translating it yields CASSRTENTGELFF.